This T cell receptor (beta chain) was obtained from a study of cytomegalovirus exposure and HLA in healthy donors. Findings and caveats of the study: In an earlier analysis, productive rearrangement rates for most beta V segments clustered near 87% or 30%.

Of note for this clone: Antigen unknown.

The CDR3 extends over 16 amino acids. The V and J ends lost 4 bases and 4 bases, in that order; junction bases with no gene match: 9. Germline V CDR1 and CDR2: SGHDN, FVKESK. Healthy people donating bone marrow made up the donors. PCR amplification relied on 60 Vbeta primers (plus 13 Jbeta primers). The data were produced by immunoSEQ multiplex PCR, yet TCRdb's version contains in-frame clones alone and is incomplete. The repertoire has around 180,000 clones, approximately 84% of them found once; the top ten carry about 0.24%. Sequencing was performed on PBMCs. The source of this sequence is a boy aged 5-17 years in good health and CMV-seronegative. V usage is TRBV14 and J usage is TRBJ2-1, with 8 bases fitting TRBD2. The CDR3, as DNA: TGTGCCAGCAGCCGGGCCACGGGGGGGGTTTACAATGAGCAGTTCTTC. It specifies CASSRATGGVYNEQFF.